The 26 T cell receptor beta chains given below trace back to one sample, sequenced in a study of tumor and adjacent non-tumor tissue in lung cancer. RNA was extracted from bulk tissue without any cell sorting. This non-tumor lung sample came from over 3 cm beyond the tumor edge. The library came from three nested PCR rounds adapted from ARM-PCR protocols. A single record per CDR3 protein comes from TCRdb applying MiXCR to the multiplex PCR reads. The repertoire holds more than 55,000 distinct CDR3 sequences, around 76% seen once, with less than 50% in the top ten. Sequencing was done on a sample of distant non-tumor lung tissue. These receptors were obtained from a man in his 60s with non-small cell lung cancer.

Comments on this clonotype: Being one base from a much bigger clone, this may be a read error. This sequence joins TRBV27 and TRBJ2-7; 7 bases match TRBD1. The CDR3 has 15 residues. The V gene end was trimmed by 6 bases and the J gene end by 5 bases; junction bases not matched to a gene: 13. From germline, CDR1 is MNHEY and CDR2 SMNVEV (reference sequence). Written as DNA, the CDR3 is TGTGCCAGCAGCCCCCGCGAACAGGGGTACCACGAGCAGTACTTC. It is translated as CASSPREQGYHEQYF.

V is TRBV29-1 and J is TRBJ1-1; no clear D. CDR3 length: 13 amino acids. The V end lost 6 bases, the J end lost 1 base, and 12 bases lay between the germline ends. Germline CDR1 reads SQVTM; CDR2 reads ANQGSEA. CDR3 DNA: TGCAGCGTGAAAGGGTGGGGGAACACTGAAGCTTTCTTT. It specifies CSVKGWGNTEAFF. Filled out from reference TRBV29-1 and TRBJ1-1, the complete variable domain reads SAVISQKPSRDICQRGTSLTIQCQVDSQVTMMFWYRQQPGQSLTLIATANQGSEATYESGFVIDKFPISRPNLTFSTLTVSNMSPEDSSIYLCSVKGWGNTEAFFGQGTRLTVV.

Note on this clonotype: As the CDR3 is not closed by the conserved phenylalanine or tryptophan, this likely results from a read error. CDR3 loop: CVSTPKNRGSTDTQYT. The CDR3 nucleotides read TGTGTCAGCACCCCGAAGAATAGGGGGAGCACAGATACGCAGTATACT. The chain is built from TRBV6-6 and TRBJ2-3; tentatively, D is TRBD1 (6 bases). The germline V gene has CDR1 MNHNY and CDR2 SVGAGI (reference sequence). This CDR3 region has 16 residues.

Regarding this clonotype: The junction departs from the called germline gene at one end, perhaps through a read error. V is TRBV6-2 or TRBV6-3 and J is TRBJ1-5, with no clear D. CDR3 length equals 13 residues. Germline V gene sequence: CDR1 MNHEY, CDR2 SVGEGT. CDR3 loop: CVSNTGPYQPQHF. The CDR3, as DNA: TGTGTCAGCAATACTGGGCCCTATCAGCCCCAGCATTTT.

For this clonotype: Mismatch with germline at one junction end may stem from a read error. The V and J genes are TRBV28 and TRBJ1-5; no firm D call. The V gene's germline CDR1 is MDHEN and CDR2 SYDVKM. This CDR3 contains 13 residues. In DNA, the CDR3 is TGTACCAGCAGCCAAGACCCCGGCCAGCCCCGGCATTTT. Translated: CTSSQDPGQPRHF.

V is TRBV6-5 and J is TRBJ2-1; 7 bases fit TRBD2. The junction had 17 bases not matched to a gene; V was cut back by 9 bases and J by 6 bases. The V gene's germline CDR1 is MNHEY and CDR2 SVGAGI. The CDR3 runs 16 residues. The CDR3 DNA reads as TGTGCCAGTAGTACCCGTCGGGCGGGAGTGTGCAATGAGCAGTTCTTC. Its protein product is CASSTRRAGVCNEQFF.

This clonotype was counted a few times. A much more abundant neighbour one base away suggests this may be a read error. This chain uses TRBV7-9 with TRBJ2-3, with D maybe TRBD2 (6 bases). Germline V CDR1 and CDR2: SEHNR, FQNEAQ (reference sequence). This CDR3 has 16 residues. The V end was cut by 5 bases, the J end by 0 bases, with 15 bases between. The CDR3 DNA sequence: TGTGCCAGCAGCGTCCGGGACGGGAGTAGCACAGATACGCAGTATTTT. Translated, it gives CASSVRDGSSTDTQYF. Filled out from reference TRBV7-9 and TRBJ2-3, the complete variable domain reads DTGVSQNPRHKITKRGQNVTFRCDPISEHNRLYWYRQTLGQGPEFLTYFQNEAQLEKSRLLSDRFSAERPKGSFSTLEIQRTEQGDSAMYLCASSVRDGSSTDTQYFGPGTRLTVL.

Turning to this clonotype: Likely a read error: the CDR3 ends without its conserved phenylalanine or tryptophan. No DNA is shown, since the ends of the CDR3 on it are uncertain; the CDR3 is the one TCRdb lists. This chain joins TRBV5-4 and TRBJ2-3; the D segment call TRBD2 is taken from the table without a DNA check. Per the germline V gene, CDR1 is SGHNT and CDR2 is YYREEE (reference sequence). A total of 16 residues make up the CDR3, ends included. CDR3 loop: CASSPIEREPGDTHYL.

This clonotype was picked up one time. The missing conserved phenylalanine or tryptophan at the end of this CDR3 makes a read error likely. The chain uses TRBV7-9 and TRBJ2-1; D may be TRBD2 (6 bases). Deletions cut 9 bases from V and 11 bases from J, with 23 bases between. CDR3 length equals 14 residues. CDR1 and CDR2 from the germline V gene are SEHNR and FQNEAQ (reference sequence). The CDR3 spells CASPRNTGGSKQFL. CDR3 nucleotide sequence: TGTGCCAGTCCTCGGAACACCGGGGGAAGTAAGCAGTTCCTC.

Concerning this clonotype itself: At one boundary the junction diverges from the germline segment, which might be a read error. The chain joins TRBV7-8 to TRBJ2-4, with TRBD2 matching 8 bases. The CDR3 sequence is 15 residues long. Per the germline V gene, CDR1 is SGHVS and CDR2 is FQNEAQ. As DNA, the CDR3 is TGTGCCGGCAGCTTAGTTACTAGCGGAGTAAACATTCAGTACTTC. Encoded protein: CAGSLVTSGVNIQYF. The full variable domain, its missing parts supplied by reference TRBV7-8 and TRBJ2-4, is GAGVSQSPRYKVAKRGQDVALRCDPISGHVSLFWYQQALGQGPEFLTYFQNEAQLDKSGLPSDRFFAERPEGSVSTLKIQRTQQEDSAVYLCAGSLVTSGVNIQYFGAGTRLSVL.

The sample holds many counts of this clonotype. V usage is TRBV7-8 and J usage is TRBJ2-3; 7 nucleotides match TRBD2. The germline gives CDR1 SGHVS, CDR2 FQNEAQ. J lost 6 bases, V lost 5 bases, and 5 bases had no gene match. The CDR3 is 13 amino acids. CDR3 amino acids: CASSPRGEDTQYF. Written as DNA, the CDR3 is TGTGCCAGCAGCCCCCGGGGGGAGGATACGCAGTATTTT.

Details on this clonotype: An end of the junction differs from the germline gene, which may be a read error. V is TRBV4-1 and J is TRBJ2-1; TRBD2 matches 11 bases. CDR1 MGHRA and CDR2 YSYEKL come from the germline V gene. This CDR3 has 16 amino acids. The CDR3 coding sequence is TGCGCCAGCAGCCAGATGACTAGCGGGGTGTACATTGAGCAGTTCTTC. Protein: CASSQMTSGVYIEQFF.

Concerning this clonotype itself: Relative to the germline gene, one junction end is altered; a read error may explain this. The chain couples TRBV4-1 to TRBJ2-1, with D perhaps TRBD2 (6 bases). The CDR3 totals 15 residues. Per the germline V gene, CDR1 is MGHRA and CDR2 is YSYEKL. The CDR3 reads CSSSQVLGGYNEKFF. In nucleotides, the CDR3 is TGCTCCAGCAGCCAAGTGCTCGGAGGGTACAATGAGAAGTTCTTC.

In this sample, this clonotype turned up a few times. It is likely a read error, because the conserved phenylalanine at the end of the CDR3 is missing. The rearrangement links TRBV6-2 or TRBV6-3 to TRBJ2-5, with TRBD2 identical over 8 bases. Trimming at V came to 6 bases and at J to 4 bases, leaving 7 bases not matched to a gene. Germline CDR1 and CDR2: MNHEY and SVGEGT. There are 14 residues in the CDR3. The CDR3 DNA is TGTGCCAGCAGCCAGCGGGAGTGGTCAGAGACCCAGTACTCA. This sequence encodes CASSQREWSETQYS.

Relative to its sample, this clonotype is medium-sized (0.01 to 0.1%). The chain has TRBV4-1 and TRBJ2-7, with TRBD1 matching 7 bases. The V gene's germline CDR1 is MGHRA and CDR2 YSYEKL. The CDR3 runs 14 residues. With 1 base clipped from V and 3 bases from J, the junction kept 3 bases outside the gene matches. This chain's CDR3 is CASSQGQGSYEQYF. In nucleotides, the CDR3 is TGCGCCAGCAGCCAAGGACAGGGTAGCTACGAGCAGTACTTC.

For the CDR3, the DNA is TGTGCCAGTAGTAAAGGGGTGGGGCAGTTCTTC. It translates to CASSKGVGQFF. The chain has TRBV25-1 and TRBJ2-1; a weak D match, TRBD1 (5 bases). Germline CDR1 MGHDK, CDR2 SYGVNS. This CDR3 spans 11 amino acids. Trimming took 9 bases from V and 12 from J, leaving 15 bases between them.

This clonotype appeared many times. For the CDR3, the DNA is TGTGCCAGCATGGGGGGGGAGGCAGATACGCAGTATTTT. It specifies CASMGGEADTQYF. The chain links TRBV28 to TRBJ2-3; 7 bases align to TRBD2. This CDR3 contains 13 residues. Unmatched junction bases numbered 5, after V lost 7 bases and J lost 4 bases. The germline CDR1 and CDR2 sequences are MDHEN and SYDVKM.

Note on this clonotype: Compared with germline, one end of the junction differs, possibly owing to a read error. CDR3 protein: CSVSVSPPYEQCF. CDR3 nucleotides: TGCAGCGTTTCCGTGAGTCCCCCCTACGAGCAGTGCTTC. The chain recombines TRBV29-1 with TRBJ2-7, with D hard to call. The CDR3 is 13 residues long. CDR1 is SQVTM and CDR2 is ANQGSEA in the germline V gene.

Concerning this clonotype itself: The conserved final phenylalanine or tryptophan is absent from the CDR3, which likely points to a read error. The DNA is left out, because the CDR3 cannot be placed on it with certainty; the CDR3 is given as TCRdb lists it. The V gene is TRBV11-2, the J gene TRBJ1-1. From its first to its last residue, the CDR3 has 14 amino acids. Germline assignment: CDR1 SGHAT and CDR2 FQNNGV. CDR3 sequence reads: CASSVDPRDPEVFL.

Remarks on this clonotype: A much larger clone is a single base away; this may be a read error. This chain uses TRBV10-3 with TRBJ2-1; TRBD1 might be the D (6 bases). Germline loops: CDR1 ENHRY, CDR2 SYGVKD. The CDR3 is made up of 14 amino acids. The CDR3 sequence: CAISPRGRDNGQFF. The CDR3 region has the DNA TGTGCCATCAGCCCCAGGGGTCGGGACAATGGGCAGTTCTTC.

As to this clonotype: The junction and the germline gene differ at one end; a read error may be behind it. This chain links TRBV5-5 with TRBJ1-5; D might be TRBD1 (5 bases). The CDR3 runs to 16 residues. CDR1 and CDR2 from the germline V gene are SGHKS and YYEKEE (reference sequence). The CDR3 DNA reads TGTGCCAGCAGCTTGGTCCGGGGGGACGGCAATCAGCCTCAGCATTTT. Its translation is CASSLVRGDGNQPQHF.

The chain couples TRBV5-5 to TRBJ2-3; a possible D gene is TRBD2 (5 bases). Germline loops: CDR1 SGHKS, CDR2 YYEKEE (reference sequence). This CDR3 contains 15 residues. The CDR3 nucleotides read TGTTCTAGCAACCGGTGGGGAGAGTGGCCAGATACGCAGTATTTT. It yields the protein CSSNRWGEWPDTQYF.

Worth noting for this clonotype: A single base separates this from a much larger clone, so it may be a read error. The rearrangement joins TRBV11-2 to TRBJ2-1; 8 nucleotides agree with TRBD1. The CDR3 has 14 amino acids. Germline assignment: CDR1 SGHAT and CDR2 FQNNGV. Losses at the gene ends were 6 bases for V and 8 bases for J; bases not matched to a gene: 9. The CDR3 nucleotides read TGTGCCAGCAGGTTCAGGGGGCAGCCCGATGAGCAGTTCTTC. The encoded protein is CASRFRGQPDEQFF.

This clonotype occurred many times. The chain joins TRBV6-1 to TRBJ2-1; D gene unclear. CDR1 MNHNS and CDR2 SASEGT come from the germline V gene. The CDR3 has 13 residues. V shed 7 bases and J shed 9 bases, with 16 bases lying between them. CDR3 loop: CASKLGRAGEQFF. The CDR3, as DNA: TGTGCCAGCAAACTCGGACGGGCCGGTGAGCAGTTCTTC.

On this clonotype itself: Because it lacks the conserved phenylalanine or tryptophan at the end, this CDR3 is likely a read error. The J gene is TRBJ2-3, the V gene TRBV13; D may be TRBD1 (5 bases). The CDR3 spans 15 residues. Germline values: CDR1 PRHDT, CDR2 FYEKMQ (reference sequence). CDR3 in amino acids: CASSLARQNTDMQYS. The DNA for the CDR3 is TGTGCCAGCAGCTTAGCTAGACAGAACACAGATATGCAGTATTCT.

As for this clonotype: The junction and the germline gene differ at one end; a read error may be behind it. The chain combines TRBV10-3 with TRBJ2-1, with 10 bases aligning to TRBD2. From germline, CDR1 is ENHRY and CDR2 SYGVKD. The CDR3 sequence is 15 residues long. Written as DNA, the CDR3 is TGTGACATCCGTGAGTCGATCACTAGCGGGATTGAGCAGTTCTTC. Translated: CDIRESITSGIEQFF.